What follows describes a single TCR beta chain. This record comes from a study of blood T cell repertoires in COVID-19. Libraries were prepared by immunoSEQ multiplex PCR; TCRdb keeps only in-frame clonotypes and omits some of them. The sample holds around 91,000 clones, around 84% seen once. CDR3 size: 15 residues. From germline, CDR1 is MNHEY and CDR2 SMNVEV (reference sequence). Losses at the gene ends were 6 bases for V and 0 bases for J; bases not matched to a gene: 7. This clonotype originated in a man older than 75 with acute or convalescent COVID-19. The chain couples TRBV27 to TRBJ2-7; 8 bases are a match to TRBD2. The sequenced material came from peripheral blood. Written as DNA, the CDR3 is TGTGCCAGCAGCCGGGGGGGAGGGAGCTCCTACGAGCAGTACTTC. It specifies CASSRGGGSSYEQYF.